The T cell receptor (beta chain) described here comes from a study of PD-1 blockade in classical Hodgkin lymphoma. General study results and limits: Baseline diversity resembling that of newly diagnosed patients was seen in complete responders.

Concerning this clone itself: Its antigen is currently unknown.

Using immunoSEQ multiplex PCR, the repertoire was profiled, and TCRdb retains in-frame clones only, with some absent. The sample lists about 44,000 clones, 60% to 75% occurring once. Regarding time point: cycle 4 day 1 (C4D1), after less than seven weeks of nivolumab. Every one of the patients relapsed after autologous stem cell transplantation (brentuximab vedotin exposure was variable). Trimming cost V 0 bases and J 2 bases; bases outside gene matches: 11. The germline gives CDR1 LNHNV, CDR2 YYDKDF (reference sequence). CDR3 size: 18 residues. Material: peripheral blood mononuclear cells (PBMCs), obtained before the fourth cycle of nivolumab. The sequence was collected from a human donor with classical Hodgkin lymphoma. This chain links TRBV15 with TRBJ2-3; 7 nucleotides agree with TRBD1. The CDR3 loop is CATSRDWTRGQYTDTQYF. The DNA of the CDR3 is TGTGCCACCAGCAGAGATTGGACCCGGGGACAGTACACAGATACGCAGTATTTT.